Each of the 28 T cell receptor beta chains below was sequenced from the same sample in a study of beta chain features in type 1 diabetes. The isolated RNA, all of it, was reverse transcribed, so expressed TCRB transcripts were what got sequenced. Clones were read by immunoSEQ multiplex PCR, and TCRdb kept only the in-frame ones, dropping some. Of 900,000 or so clones listed, 15% to 20% are singletons. The sequencing sample was made of naive CD4+ T cells from blood. These receptors all come from a woman younger than 35 in good health.

In its sample, this clone was seen once. The rearrangement links TRBV18 to TRBJ1-2; 12 positions match TRBD1. This CDR3 has 14 residues. Germline lookup yields CDR1 KGHSH and CDR2 LQKENI. V was clipped by 7 bases and J by 3 bases; unmatched bases: 3. The DNA for the CDR3 is TGTGCCAGCTACGGGACAGGGGGCGACTATGGCTACACCTTC. Its translation is CASYGTGGDYGYTF.

This clone was seen a few times. The V and J genes are TRBV19 and TRBJ1-5, with D possibly TRBD1 on 5 matching bases. Germline values: CDR1 LNHDA, CDR2 SQIVND (reference sequence). The V gene lost 3 bases and the J gene lost 2 bases, with 14 bases spanning the gap. The CDR3 runs 16 residues. DNA of the CDR3: TGTGCCAGTAGTATGTTGGGGGGTGATGGCAATCAGCCCCAGCATTTT. Residues: CASSMLGGDGNQPQHF.

The CDR3 nucleotides are TGTGCCATCAGTACTGGACAGGGTAACACTGAAGCTTTCTTT. Its translation: CAISTGQGNTEAFF. The chain combines TRBV10-3 with TRBJ1-1; 8 bases fit TRBD1. This CDR3 spans 14 amino acids. J gave up 2 bases and V 5 bases, and 4 bases lay outside the gene matches. Germline assignment: CDR1 ENHRY and CDR2 SYGVKD.

This chain uses TRBV28 with TRBJ1-1; no firm D call. The germline V and J ends were trimmed by 1 base and 6 bases, with 15 bases remaining between them. The CDR3 contains 15 residues. Germline CDR1 MDHEN, CDR2 SYDVKM. The CDR3 DNA is TGTGCCAGCAGTTTATCGTTCGGCTTGAGGGCTGAAGCTTTCTTT. It is translated as CASSLSFGLRAEAFF.

This clone was detected only a few times. The rearrangement uses TRBV5-1 and TRBJ2-3; 8 bases match TRBD2. Germline CDR1 SGHRS, CDR2 YFSETQ. The CDR3 loop spans 14 amino acids. J lost 5 bases, V lost 0 bases, and 2 bases had no gene match. The CDR3 nucleotides are TGCGCCAGCAGCTTGGTCCTAGCGGGAGATACGCAGTATTTT. It translates to CASSLVLAGDTQYF.

This chain joins TRBV6-5 and TRBJ2-7; D may be TRBD1 (6 bases). This CDR3 has 15 amino acids. Germline CDR1 reads MNHEY; CDR2 reads SVGAGI. Trimming took off 2 bases at V and 10 bases at J, with 21 bases between the two ends. The DNA of the CDR3 is TGTGCCAGCAGTTACGGGCTGGGTCCAGGGGTGTTTCAGTACTTC. It translates to CASSYGLGPGVFQYF.

This clone was seen a few times. The chain links TRBV29-1 to TRBJ2-1; 10 nucleotides match TRBD2. V shed 7 bases, J shed 7 bases, and the junction held 7 bases outside the gene matches. This CDR3 spans 13 amino acids. The V gene's germline CDR1 is SQVTM and CDR2 ANQGSEA. CDR3 region: CSARAGGPNEQFF. The CDR3 DNA follows: TGCAGCGCTAGAGCGGGAGGGCCGAATGAGCAGTTCTTC.

The table lists this clone with a few counts. The chain couples TRBV4-3 to TRBJ2-3; 9 positions match TRBD1. V shed 4 bases and J 6 bases; nucleotides not matched to a gene: 5. This CDR3 is 14 amino acids long. The germline V gene encodes CDR1 LGHNA and CDR2 YSLEER. The CDR3 nucleotides are TGCGCCAGCAGCCCCAGGACAGGGGCCGATACGCAGTATTTT. This gives the protein CASSPRTGADTQYF.

This chain uses TRBV7-9 with TRBJ2-3, with D unresolved. CDR1 is SEHNR, CDR2 FQNEAQ, per germline (reference sequence). CDR3 length: 15 residues. Deletions cut 3 bases from V and 5 bases from J, with 15 bases between. CDR3 sequence reads: CASSFSHGEEDTQYF. Here the CDR3 DNA reads TGTGCCAGCAGCTTTAGTCATGGGGAAGAAGATACGCAGTATTTT.

Turning to this clone: The sample holds other DNA sequences that translate to the same CDR3. DNA of the CDR3: TGTGCCAGCAGTAGCGGGGCACCCTACGAGCAGTACTTC. This translates into CASSSGAPYEQYF. This chain joins TRBV28 and TRBJ2-7; 7 bases fit TRBD2. Trimming cost V 5 bases and J 2 bases; bases outside gene matches: 3. CDR1 MDHEN and CDR2 SYDVKM come from the germline V gene. The CDR3 sequence is 13 residues long.

This clone has a handful of counts. Other nucleotide sequences in the sample specify the same CDR3. V usage is TRBV5-1 and J usage is TRBJ1-1; D gene uncertain. The germline CDR1 and CDR2 sequences are SGHRS and YFSETQ. The CDR3 runs 13 residues. V was pared by 0 bases and J by 1 base, with 4 bases between. The CDR3 DNA sequence: TGCGCCAGCAGCTTGGTTTCGAACACTGAAGCTTTCTTT. This codes for CASSLVSNTEAFF. The full variable domain, completed using reference TRBV5-1 and TRBJ1-1, is KAGVTQTPRYLIKTRGQQVTLSCSPISGHRSVSWYQQTPGQGLQFLFEYFSETQRNKGNFPGRFSGRQFSNSRSEMNVSTLELGDSALYLCASSLVSNTEAFFGQGTRLTVV.

The chain is built from TRBV7-2 and TRBJ2-5; D not certain. CDR3 length: 17 residues. The ends were cut back, 3 bases at V and 5 bases at J, with 22 bases in the middle. Germline V gene sequence: CDR1 SGHTA, CDR2 FQGNSA. CDR3 amino acids: CASSFPVSRTVGETQYF. The CDR3 DNA follows: TGTGCCAGCAGCTTCCCAGTCTCCAGGACGGTCGGCGAGACCCAGTACTTC.

This clone came up a few times. The chain carries TRBV7-2 and TRBJ2-1; no reliable D call. CDR1 is SGHTA, CDR2 FQGNSA, per germline. The V end was cut by 3 bases, the J end by 4 bases, with 13 bases between. This CDR3 has 15 residues. CDR3 in DNA: TGTGCCAGCAGCTTTGGACCCACAACGTACAATGAGCAGTTCTTC. Protein: CASSFGPTTYNEQFF.

This clone was detected a few times. The V and J genes are TRBV5-1 and TRBJ2-7; 11 bases agree with TRBD2. V shed 5 bases and J 3 bases; nucleotides not matched to a gene: 7. The germline gives CDR1 SGHRS, CDR2 YFSETQ. The CDR3 contains 15 residues. In DNA, the CDR3 is TGCGCCAGCAGAGAGGGGACTAGCGGAAACTACGAGCAGTACTTC. Translated, it gives CASREGTSGNYEQYF.

The J gene is TRBJ2-1, the V gene TRBV7-2; D unresolved. The germline V gene encodes CDR1 SGHTA and CDR2 FQGNSA. The germline V and J ends were trimmed by 8 bases and 9 bases, with 20 bases remaining between them. The CDR3 contains 14 residues. CDR3 amino acids: CASAQVGPPSEQFF. CDR3 coding DNA: TGTGCCAGCGCTCAGGTCGGGCCACCCAGTGAGCAGTTCTTC. The variable domain in full, completed from reference TRBV7-2 and TRBJ2-1, reads GAGVSQSPSNKVTEKGKDVELRCDPISGHTALYWYRQSLGQGLEFLIYFQGNSAPDKSGLPSDRFSAERTGGSVSTLTIQRTQQEDSAVYLCASAQVGPPSEQFFGPGTRLTVL.

The rearrangement joins TRBV18 to TRBJ1-1; TRBD1 matches 10 bases. V trimming: 1 base; J trimming: 5 bases; junction bases outside the gene matches: 7. CDR1 is KGHSH and CDR2 is LQKENI in the germline V gene. The CDR3 is 16 residues long. The CDR3 sequence is CASSPLTGTGVTEAFF. For the CDR3, the DNA is TGTGCCAGCTCACCACTAACCGGGACAGGGGTTACTGAAGCTTTCTTT. The variable domain in full, with the rest retrieved from reference TRBV18 and TRBJ1-1, is NAGVMQNPRHLVRRRGQEARLRCSPMKGHSHVYWYRQLPEEGLKFMVYLQKENIIDESGMPKERFSAEFPKEGPSILRIQQVVRGDSAAYFCASSPLTGTGVTEAFFGQGTRLTVV.

This clone was picked up a small number of times. CDR3: CASRDTLRVNEQFF. The CDR3 coding sequence is TGTGCCAGCAGGGACACCCTCCGCGTCAATGAGCAGTTCTTC. The rearrangement uses TRBV2 and TRBJ2-1; D might be TRBD1 (5 bases). Per the germline V gene, CDR1 is SNHLY and CDR2 is FYNNEI. V lost 6 bases and J lost 6, with 15 bases in between. The CDR3 extends over 14 amino acids.

The chain employs TRBV4-2 and TRBJ2-7, with D maybe TRBD2 (5 bases). The CDR3 has 14 amino acids. In germline, CDR1 is LGHNA, CDR2 YNFKEQ. V gave up 1 base and J gave up 1 base, with 8 bases separating them. In DNA form, the CDR3 reads TGTGCCAGCAGCCAAGGCACTAGATCCTACGAGCAGTACTTC. Encoded protein: CASSQGTRSYEQYF.

The sample holds a few counts of this clone. The V and J genes are TRBV25-1 and TRBJ2-5, with D possibly TRBD2 on 6 matching bases. This CDR3 region has 14 residues. Trimming removed 3 bases from V and 4 bases from J, with 12 bases in between. Germline V gene data show CDR1 as MGHDK and CDR2 as SYGVNS. The CDR3 region has the DNA TGTGCCAGCAGTGACAGGAGGGGCCGAGAGACCCAGTACTTC. Its protein product is CASSDRRGRETQYF.

This clone appeared a single time. The gene calls are TRBV4-1 and TRBJ2-1; TRBD2 matches 8 bases. The germline CDR1 and CDR2 sequences are MGHRA and YSYEKL. V trimming: 3 bases; J trimming: 7 bases; junction bases outside the gene matches: 5. The CDR3 covers 14 residues. CDR3 DNA sequence: TGCGCCAGCAGCCACTTCGGGAGGGAGAATGAGCAGTTCTTC. It yields the protein CASSHFGRENEQFF.

The chain carries TRBV4-2 and TRBJ1-4; TRBD1 aligns across 7 bases. J lost 12 bases, V lost 4 bases, and 11 bases had no gene match. Germline V gives CDR1 LGHNA, CDR2 YNFKEQ. CDR3 length: 14 residues. The CDR3 sequence: CASSPWAGGEELFF. CDR3 DNA sequence: TGTGCCAGCAGCCCCTGGGCAGGGGGGGAGGAACTGTTTTTT.

This clone has more than one count but fewer than ten. Other nucleotide sequences in the sample specify the same CDR3. The chain links TRBV5-1 to TRBJ1-2; D is possibly TRBD1 (5 bases). The germline CDR1 and CDR2 sequences are SGHRS and YFSETQ. This CDR3 contains 12 residues. V was cut by 0 bases and J by 8 bases, with 8 bases left in between. The CDR3 loop reads CASSLGGDGYTF. The CDR3 DNA reads TGCGCCAGCAGCTTGGGAGGGGACGGCTACACCTTC.

This clone was seen more than once but under ten times. Here the CDR3 DNA reads TGTGCCAGCAGCCGACAGGGTCTTAGCACAGATACGCAGTATTTT. Its protein is CASSRQGLSTDTQYF. J is TRBJ2-3 and V is TRBV5-4, with TRBD1 matching 7 bases. Germline CDR1 is SGHNT and CDR2 is YYREEE (reference sequence). The CDR3 loop spans 15 amino acids. V lost 4 bases, J lost 0 bases, and 5 bases stayed unmatched.

The J gene is TRBJ2-3, the V gene TRBV2; the D gene is possibly TRBD1 (5 bases). This CDR3 has 12 residues. Germline V gene lookup returns CDR1 SNHLY and CDR2 FYNNEI. Between the trimmed V and J ends, which lost 7 bases and 4 bases, there was a span of 9 bases. DNA for the CDR3: TGTGCCAGCAATATAGGGGCAGATACGCAGTATTTT. Amino acid sequence: CASNIGADTQYF.

This clone showed up just a few times. Written as DNA, the CDR3 is TGTGCCAGCAGCTTAGAAGGTGTACACATTCAGTACTTC. Translation: CASSLEGVHIQYF. The chain has TRBV7-2 and TRBJ2-4, with no clear D. Germline V gene data show CDR1 as SGHTA and CDR2 as FQGNSA. CDR3 length equals 13 residues. V dropped 1 base and J dropped 8 bases, with 9 bases sitting between them.

In this sample, this clone turned up many times. This same CDR3 is encoded by further DNA sequences in the sample. The V gene is TRBV5-4, the J gene TRBJ2-1; 10 nucleotides line up with TRBD2. Germline CDR1 reads SGHNT; CDR2 reads YYREEE (reference sequence). CDR3 length equals 15 residues. With V trimmed by 0 bases and J by 5 bases, 2 bases remained unmatched. The CDR3 here is CASSLELAGNNEQFF. Here the CDR3 DNA reads TGTGCCAGCAGCTTGGAACTAGCGGGAAACAATGAGCAGTTCTTC.

As to this clone: At one end, the junction sequence differs from germline, possibly due to a read error. This chain connects TRBV18 to TRBJ2-6, with 7 nucleotides matching TRBD1. This CDR3 spans 18 amino acids. Germline CDR1 KGHSH, CDR2 LQKENI. CDR3 nucleotide sequence: TGTGCCAGCTCGCCACAGCAGGGGGTGAACTCTGGGGCCAACGTCCTGACTTTC. The encoded protein is CASSPQQGVNSGANVLTF. The entire variable domain, with the rest obtained from reference TRBV18 and TRBJ2-6, is as follows: NAGVMQNPRHLVRRRGQEARLRCSPMKGHSHVYWYRQLPEEGLKFMVYLQKENIIDESGMPKERFSAEFPKEGPSILRIQQVVRGDSAAYFCASSPQQGVNSGANVLTFGAGSRLTVL.

This clone was counted only a few times. This chain joins TRBV19 and TRBJ1-2; the match to TRBD1 covers 7 bases. Germline loops: CDR1 LNHDA, CDR2 SQIVND (reference sequence). V lost 4 bases to trimming and J lost 8 bases; unmatched junction nucleotides: 16. The CDR3 has 16 amino acids. CDR3 nucleotides: TGTGCCAGTAGTAGACAGGGAGGAGCGTCCTATAAAGGCTACACCTTC. Protein product: CASSRQGGASYKGYTF.